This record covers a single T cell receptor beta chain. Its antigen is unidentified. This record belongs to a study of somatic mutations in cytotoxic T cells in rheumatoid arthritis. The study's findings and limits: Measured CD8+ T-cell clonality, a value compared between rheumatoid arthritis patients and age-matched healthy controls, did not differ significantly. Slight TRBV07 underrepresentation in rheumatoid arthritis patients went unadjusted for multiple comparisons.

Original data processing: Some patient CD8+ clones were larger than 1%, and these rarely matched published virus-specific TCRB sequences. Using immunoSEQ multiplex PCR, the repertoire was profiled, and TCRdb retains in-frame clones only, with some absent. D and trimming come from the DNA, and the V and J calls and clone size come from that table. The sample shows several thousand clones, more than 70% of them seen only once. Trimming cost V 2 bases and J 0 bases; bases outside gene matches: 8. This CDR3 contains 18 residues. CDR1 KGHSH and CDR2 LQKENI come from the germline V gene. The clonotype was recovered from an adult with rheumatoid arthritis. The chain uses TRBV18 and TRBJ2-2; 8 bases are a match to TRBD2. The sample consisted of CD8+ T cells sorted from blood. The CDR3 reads CASSPEGGGGPNTGELFF. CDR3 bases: TGTGCCAGCTCACCAGAAGGAGGCGGGGGGCCGAACACCGGGGAGCTGTTTTTT.